Described below is a single T cell receptor beta chain sequence and its context. The data were obtained in a study of blood T cell repertoires in COVID-19. For the study at large: Sources were T cells, B-cell-depleted T cells, or PBMCs; the material itself was cDNA or gDNA.

The CDR3 consists of 15 residues. Trimming cost V 5 bases and J 3 bases; bases outside gene matches: 4. Germline-derived CDR1 and CDR2 are KGHDR and SFDVKD. Libraries were prepared by immunoSEQ multiplex PCR; TCRdb keeps only in-frame clonotypes and omits some of them. Of tens of thousands of clones listed, 89% are singletons. V is TRBV24-1 and J is TRBJ2-2, with 8 positions matching TRBD2. The origin of this receptor is a man in his sixties with COVID-19, enrolled during active disease. The sequenced sample consisted of peripheral blood. DNA of the CDR3: TGTGCCACCAGTGTAGCGACTAGCGACACCGGGGAGCTGTTTTTT. Its protein is CATSVATSDTGELFF.